The 26 T cell receptor beta chains presented below share a single source sample, sequenced in a study of early T cells in non-severe SARS-CoV-2 infection. Each CDR3 protein gets one entry after TCRdb re-called the 5' RACE reads with MiXCR. The sample holds some 25,000 distinct CDR3 sequences, 4.3% seen once. The sequencing sample was made of whole blood. The receptor set was obtained from an adult who was a healthcare worker with PCR-confirmed SARS-CoV-2 infection or an uninfected control (not recorded which).

The chain links TRBV6-2 or TRBV6-3 to TRBJ2-3, with TRBD2 matching 9 bases. Germline V gives CDR1 MNHEY, CDR2 SVGEGT. This CDR3 has 19 residues. Trimming at V came to 0 bases and at J to 2 bases, leaving 12 bases not matched to a gene. CDR3 residues: CASSYSTPAGGPDTDTQYF. The CDR3 nucleotides are TGTGCCAGCAGTTACTCGACCCCCGCGGGAGGGCCCGACACAGATACGCAGTATTTT.

This clonotype was seen at least ten times. The V gene is TRBV6-2 or TRBV6-3, the J gene TRBJ2-7; 11 bases map to TRBD2. V gave up 6 bases and J gave up 2 bases; unmatched junction bases: 6. The CDR3 runs to 15 residues. CDR1 and CDR2 (germline): MNHEY, SVGEGT. CDR3 amino acids: CASRLAGADAYEQYF. The CDR3 region has the DNA TGTGCCAGCAGACTAGCGGGAGCCGACGCCTACGAGCAGTACTTC.

This clonotype appeared many times. The V and J genes are TRBV12-3 or TRBV12-4 and TRBJ2-4, with D possibly called TRBD1 or TRBD2 (6 bases each). V lost 3 bases and J lost 5, with 14 bases in between. This CDR3 comprises 15 residues. CDR3 protein: CASSFEGGPQNIQYF. The CDR3 DNA reads TGTGCCAGCAGTTTTGAGGGGGGCCCCCAAAACATTCAGTACTTC.

The chain combines TRBV4-3 with TRBJ1-1; D not certain. Germline CDR1 and CDR2: LGHNA and YSLEER. The V gene lost 4 bases and the J gene lost 2 bases, with 11 bases spanning the gap. The CDR3 contains 14 residues. For the CDR3, the DNA is TGCGCCAGCAGCCGAGACCTATTCAACACTGAAGCTTTCTTT. Its translation: CASSRDLFNTEAFF.

The chain links TRBV6-1 to TRBJ2-7; D remains unclear. V gave up 8 bases and J gave up 2 bases, with 16 bases separating them. The germline V gene has CDR1 MNHNS and CDR2 SASEGT. The CDR3 spans 14 residues. The CDR3 DNA sequence: TGTGCCAGCCTAACCGGCGGAGTACCCTACGAGCAGTACTTC. Amino acids: CASLTGGVPYEQYF.

In this sample, this clonotype turned up many times. The J gene is TRBJ1-3, the V gene TRBV20-1, with D unclear. V was cut by 3 bases and J by 2 bases, with 8 bases left in between. Germline assignment: CDR1 DFQATT and CDR2 SNEGSKA (reference sequence). This CDR3 comprises 13 residues. The CDR3 region is CSASTGAGNTIYF. CDR3 sequence (DNA): TGCAGTGCTAGTACGGGAGCTGGAAACACCATATATTTT.

This clonotype was observed at least ten times. The chain carries TRBV19 and TRBJ2-1; D is perhaps TRBD1 or TRBD2 (7 bases each). Germline lookup yields CDR1 LNHDA and CDR2 SQIVND (reference sequence). The ends were cut back, 5 bases at V and 1 base at J, with 21 bases in the middle. The CDR3 sequence is 18 residues long. The CDR3 loop reads CASSAARGGLVSYNEQFF. The CDR3, as DNA: TGTGCCAGTAGTGCGGCCAGGGGGGGGCTGGTTTCCTACAATGAGCAGTTCTTC.

This clonotype was recorded at least ten times. CDR3 protein: CASSARDGSNEQFF. The CDR3 DNA is TGTGCCAGCAGCGCACGGGACGGGTCGAATGAGCAGTTCTTC. The chain employs TRBV11-2 and TRBJ2-1; either TRBD1 or TRBD2 may fit D (5 bases each). CDR1 SGHAT and CDR2 FQNNGV come from the germline V gene. The V gene lost 5 bases and the J gene lost 7 bases, with 15 bases spanning the gap. The CDR3 covers 14 residues.

This clonotype was observed many times. This chain uses TRBV7-6 with TRBJ2-2, with 10 nucleotides matching TRBD2. V lost 4 bases to trimming and J lost 7 bases; unmatched junction nucleotides: 12. This CDR3 contains 17 residues. Per germline, CDR1 SGHVS and CDR2 FNYEAQ. In DNA, the CDR3 is TGTGCCAGCAGCTCCCCCTGGGCTAGCGGGGGTGGCGGGGAGCTGTTTTTT. It encodes CASSSPWASGGGGELFF.

This clonotype was seen at least ten times. The V gene is TRBV9, the J gene TRBJ2-3, with D maybe TRBD2 (5 bases). Trimming took off 4 bases at V and 5 bases at J, with 14 bases between the two ends. CDR1 and CDR2 from the germline V gene are SGDLS and YYNGEE. The CDR3 is 14 residues long. The CDR3 protein is CASSSGERRDTQYF. Here the CDR3 DNA reads TGTGCCAGCAGCTCTGGGGAGCGGAGAGATACGCAGTATTTT.

This clonotype has a count of ten or more. The rearrangement uses TRBV30 and TRBJ2-3; TRBD2 might be the D (5 bases). The V gene's germline CDR1 is GTSNPN and CDR2 SVGIG (reference sequence). Trimming removed 1 base at V and 4 bases at J, with 9 bases between. The CDR3 length is 13 residues. Here the CDR3 reads CAWSGGGADTQYF. CDR3 bases: TGTGCCTGGAGTGGTGGAGGAGCAGATACGCAGTATTTT. The whole variable domain, remainder taken from reference TRBV30 and TRBJ2-3, is SQTIHQWPATLVQPVGSPLSLECTVEGTSNPNLYWYRQAAGRGLQLLFYSVGIGQISSEVPQNLSASRPQDRQFILSSKKLLLSDSGFYLCAWSGGGADTQYFGPGTRLTVL.

This clonotype was picked up many times. This CDR3 reads CSARTGANYGYTF. CDR3 DNA: TGCAGCGCCCGGACAGGTGCTAACTATGGCTACACCTTC. The chain combines TRBV29-1 with TRBJ1-2, with 7 positions matching TRBD1. The CDR3 has 13 amino acids. Germline CDR1 reads SQVTM; CDR2 reads ANQGSEA. Losses at the gene ends were 7 bases for V and 0 bases for J; bases not matched to a gene: 5.

The sample holds a few counts of this clonotype. The chain combines TRBV29-1 with TRBJ2-5; 8 bases align to TRBD2. This CDR3 contains 13 residues. The ends lost 7 bases at V and 1 base at J; junction bases unmatched: 5. Germline values: CDR1 SQVTM, CDR2 ANQGSEA. The CDR3 DNA follows: TGCAGCGCCCCCGGGACTAGCCAAGAGACCCAGTACTTC. This translates into CSAPGTSQETQYF.

On this clonotype: Its ends do not fully match the called genes, so a read error is possible. The chain employs TRBV5-1 and TRBJ2-3; 7 bases fit TRBD1. CDR1 and CDR2 (germline): SGHRS, YFSETQ. The CDR3 has 14 residues. In DNA, the CDR3 is TGCGCCAGCAGCGGGGACAGACCTACAGATAAGCAGTATTTT. Translated: CASSGDRPTDKQYF.

This clonotype has only one observation. The chain links TRBV9 to TRBJ1-3; D not resolved. From germline, CDR1 is SGDLS and CDR2 YYNGEE. V shed 3 bases and J shed 1 base, with 11 bases lying between them. This CDR3 spans 15 amino acids. The CDR3 sequence is CASSDRISSGNTIYF. The CDR3 coding sequence is TGTGCCAGCAGCGACCGAATTTCTTCTGGAAACACCATATATTTT.

This clonotype was detected ten times or more. The chain combines TRBV20-1 with TRBJ2-1; tentative D call: TRBD2 (6 bases). The germline V gene encodes CDR1 DFQATT and CDR2 SNEGSKA (reference sequence). With 5 bases removed from V and 9 bases from J, the gap between germline ends came to 20 bases. This CDR3 is built from 14 residues. The DNA of the CDR3 is TGCAGTGCTGCCCCGGGAAGCGTGGGGGGTGAGCAGTTCTTC. This translates into CSAAPGSVGGEQFF.

This clonotype was picked up many times. The rearrangement links TRBV2 to TRBJ2-3; possible D gene TRBD2, 6 bases. The CDR3 spans 13 residues. Germline V gene lookup returns CDR1 SNHLY and CDR2 FYNNEI. Trimming removed 6 bases at V and 2 bases at J, with 9 bases between. In DNA form, the CDR3 reads TGTGCCAGCAGGGGACTCCCCACAGATACGCAGTATTTT. It translates to CASRGLPTDTQYF. The entire variable domain, with the rest obtained from reference TRBV2 and TRBJ2-3, is as follows: EPEVTQTPSHQVTQMGQEVILRCVPISNHLYFYWYRQILGQKVEFLVSFYNNEISEKSEIFDDQFSVERPDGSNFTLKIRSTKLEDSAMYFCASRGLPTDTQYFGPGTRLTVL.

This clonotype was detected a few times. The chain uses TRBV6-2 or TRBV6-3 and TRBJ1-5, with D unclear. V was clipped by 0 bases and J by 0 bases, with 12 bases between them. Germline assignment: CDR1 MNHEY and CDR2 SVGEGT. The CDR3 has 17 amino acids. The DNA of the CDR3 is TGTGCCAGCAGTTACTCGAACCCGGACTATAGCAATCAGCCCCAGCATTTT. Protein product: CASSYSNPDYSNQPQHF.

This clonotype was seen more than once but under ten times. The chain links TRBV11-1 to TRBJ2-2, with TRBD1 matching over 7 bases. This CDR3 contains 18 residues. The V gene end was trimmed by 5 bases and the J gene end by 1 base; junction bases not matched to a gene: 13. CDR1 and CDR2 (germline): SGHAT, FQDESV (reference sequence). The CDR3 nucleotides read TGTGCCAGCAGCGACCCGAAGGACAGGCCAAGGAACACCGGGGAGCTGTTTTTT. Its translation is CASSDPKDRPRNTGELFF.

This clonotype has a count of ten or more. The chain is built from TRBV19 and TRBJ1-1, with D uncertain. This CDR3 has 13 residues. Trimming pared 9 bases from V and 0 bases from J, leaving 11 bases between. The V gene's germline CDR1 is LNHDA and CDR2 SQIVND (reference sequence). The CDR3 sequence is CASLSNMNTEAFF. The CDR3 region has the DNA TGTGCCAGCCTATCTAACATGAACACTGAAGCTTTCTTT.

This clonotype has at least ten counts. V and J are TRBV11-3 and TRBJ1-1, with 7 bases that match TRBD1. Germline loops: CDR1 SGHNT, CDR2 YENEEA. Unmatched junction bases numbered 6, after V lost 4 bases and J lost 7 bases. The CDR3 contains 13 residues. The CDR3 bases are TGTGCCAGCAGCTCCAACCGGGACAGTGAAGCTTTCTTT. Translation gives CASSSNRDSEAFF.

This clonotype occurred a few times. CDR3 loop: CASSSNVGGRSDEQYF. In DNA, the CDR3 is TGTGCCAGCAGCTCAAACGTCGGTGGACGGTCAGACGAGCAGTACTTC. This sequence joins TRBV7-6 and TRBJ2-7; no clear D. The CDR3 runs 16 residues. V lost 4 bases and J 5 bases, leaving 21 bases between the germline ends. Germline CDR1 and CDR2: SGHVS and FNYEAQ.

Ten or more counts support this clonotype. V is TRBV7-9 and J is TRBJ2-3, with 9 bases fitting TRBD1. After removal of 4 bases from V and 1 base from J, the junction contained 6 bases not matched to a gene. The CDR3 runs to 16 residues. Per the germline V gene, CDR1 is SEHNR and CDR2 is FQNEAQ (reference sequence). This CDR3 reads CASSSTTGGGTDTQYF. Written as DNA, the CDR3 is TGTGCCAGCAGCTCTACTACAGGGGGCGGCACAGATACGCAGTATTTT.

This clonotype was counted many times. The chain is built from TRBV12-3 or TRBV12-4 and TRBJ2-7, with 10 bases fitting TRBD2. This CDR3 has 13 amino acids. Trimming took 9 bases from V and 9 from J; bases not matched to a gene: 11. In DNA form, the CDR3 reads TGTGCCAGTCACCCTAGCGGGAGAAGCGTGCAGTACTTC. Its protein product is CASHPSGRSVQYF.

This clonotype was counted at least ten times. The chain combines TRBV29-1 with TRBJ2-3, with D hard to call. The germline gives CDR1 SQVTM, CDR2 ANQGSEA. The CDR3 contains 13 residues. The ends were cut back, 7 bases at V and 4 bases at J, with 15 bases in the middle. CDR3 sequence: CSADLNAADTQYF. CDR3 nucleotides: TGCAGCGCCGACTTAAACGCGGCAGATACGCAGTATTTT.

This clonotype appeared a few times. The V and J genes are TRBV5-1 and TRBJ2-5; D might be TRBD2 (5 bases). Per germline, CDR1 SGHRS and CDR2 YFSETQ. V was clipped by 0 bases and J by 2 bases, with 8 bases between them. This CDR3 comprises 14 residues. The CDR3 here is CASSLAGWQETQYF. CDR3 nucleotides: TGCGCCAGCAGCTTGGCGGGGTGGCAAGAGACCCAGTACTTC.